The 6 T cell receptor beta chains below come from one sample, sequenced in a study of cytomegalovirus exposure and HLA in healthy donors (dated by TCRdb to 2016 to 2017). The library was made by the immunoSEQ multiplex PCR assay. For the multiplex PCR, a mixture combining 60 forward primers for TCR Vbeta segments and 13 reverse primers for TCR Jbeta segments was used. What TCRdb holds here is the immuneACCESS table cut down to in-frame rearrangements. Part of the clones is not present; checked against another copy, under half of the missing clones reflect an unresolved V gene, and the others are unexplained. This sample's table has entries for just over 150,000 clones. Roughly 2% of the sample belongs to the ten largest clones. Sequenced: PBMCs. These receptors originate from a man aged 25 to 40 in good health and CMV-seronegative.

The chain recombines TRBV10-1 with TRBJ2-3; TRBD1 matches at 8 bases. The V segment lost 6 bases and the J segment 6 bases; nucleotides outside the gene matches: 11. The germline V gene has CDR1 WNHNN and CDR2 SYGVQD (reference sequence). The CDR3 extends over 15 amino acids. CDR3 sequence: CASSPGQGPLDTQYF. CDR3 in DNA: TGCGCCAGCAGCCCAGGACAGGGCCCCCTGGATACGCAGTATTTT.

This sequence joins TRBV5-1 and TRBJ1-6; the D is unclear. Germline lookup yields CDR1 SGHRS and CDR2 YFSETQ. Trimming stripped 1 base from V and 13 bases from J, with 15 bases between. This CDR3 is 14 amino acids long. CDR3 amino acids: CASSLNVLADPLHF. CDR3 coding DNA: TGCGCCAGCAGCTTGAATGTCCTGGCCGATCCCCTCCACTTT.

The J gene is TRBJ2-5, the V gene TRBV5-1, with TRBD2 matching over 10 bases. Germline CDR1 reads SGHRS; CDR2 reads YFSETQ. Unmatched junction bases numbered 0, after V lost 1 base and J lost 3 bases. The CDR3 runs to 14 residues. The CDR3 sequence is CASSLSGREETQYF. The CDR3 region has the DNA TGCGCCAGCAGCTTGAGCGGGAGGGAAGAGACCCAGTACTTC.

This chain uses TRBV10-3 with TRBJ2-1; 10 nucleotides align to TRBD1. J gave up 8 bases and V 5 bases, and 9 bases lay outside the gene matches. Germline V gives CDR1 ENHRY, CDR2 SYGVKD. The CDR3 is 15 residues long. The CDR3 bases are TGTGCCATCAGTAAGACAGGGGGCTTATTGGATGAGCAGTTCTTC. This sequence encodes CAISKTGGLLDEQFF.

The CDR3 DNA reads as TGTGCCAGCAGGAGGGACAGCTACACAGATACGCAGTATTTT. The encoded protein is CASRRDSYTDTQYF. The genes are TRBV2 and TRBJ2-3; TRBD1 aligns across 7 bases. Trimming cost V 6 bases and J 2 bases; bases outside gene matches: 5. CDR3 length: 14 amino acids. Looked up from germline, CDR1 is SNHLY and CDR2 is FYNNEI.

J is TRBJ2-5 and V is TRBV5-4, with D possibly TRBD1 on 6 matching bases. CDR3 length: 13 residues. Germline V gene sequence: CDR1 SGHNT, CDR2 YYREEE (reference sequence). V was shortened by 3 bases and J by 3 bases, with 9 bases between the two germline ends. DNA for the CDR3: TGTGCCAGCAGCTCACGGACAGAAGAGACCCAGTACTTC. It yields the protein CASSSRTEETQYF.